The 32 T cell receptor beta chains reported below all come from one sample, sequenced in a study of graft-versus-host responses after intestinal transplantation. Profiling relied on immunoSEQ multiplex PCR, and the TCRdb table lists in-frame clones only, not all of them. Seen here are approximately 15,000 clones, roughly 80% observed once, and the top ten hold 15% to 20%. Graft material was processed, releasing intraepithelial and lamina propria lymphocytes. The sequencing used ileum tissue, collected around 96 days after intestinal transplant. These receptors came from a human patient who received an intestinal transplant, so some T cells may come from the graft donor.

This clone is medium-sized in the sample. V and J are TRBV11-3 and TRBJ2-7; 8 bases align to TRBD2. This CDR3 spans 17 amino acids. From germline, CDR1 is SGHNT and CDR2 YENEEA. The junction had 18 bases not matched to a gene; V was cut back by 5 bases and J by 6 bases. In DNA form, the CDR3 reads TGTGCCAGCAGCCCCAGACTGGGGGGGACTAGACGTTTCGAGCAGTACTTC. Translation: CASSPRLGGTRRFEQYF.

The gene calls are TRBV9 and TRBJ2-1, with D unclear. The CDR3 covers 16 residues. Germline-derived CDR1 and CDR2 are SGDLS and YYNGEE. With 0 bases removed from V and 1 base from J, the gap between germline ends came to 11 bases. The CDR3 nucleotides are TGTGCCAGCAGCGTAGCGGTAGTAGTATCCTACAATGAGCAGTTCTTC. It translates to CASSVAVVVSYNEQFF.

This clone was found a few times. The CDR3 here is CASSLVGQGLDTEAFF. DNA of the CDR3: TGTGCCAGCAGCTTGGTCGGACAGGGTTTGGACACTGAAGCTTTCTTT. The chain links TRBV5-4 to TRBJ1-1; 8 nucleotides agree with TRBD1. Germline V gene data show CDR1 as SGHNT and CDR2 as YYREEE (reference sequence). This CDR3 contains 16 residues. With V trimmed by 0 bases and J by 3 bases, 7 bases remained unmatched.

This clone appeared a single time. This chain links TRBV13 with TRBJ2-6; no reliable D call. The CDR3 length is 18 residues. V shed 5 bases and J shed 5 bases, with 22 bases lying between them. Germline CDR1 reads PRHDT; CDR2 reads FYEKMQ (reference sequence). CDR3 bases: TGTGCCAGCAGCAGGCTCGAGCTGATACAAAGTCGGGCCAACGTCCTGACTTTC. Translation gives CASSRLELIQSRANVLTF.

The gene calls are TRBV28 and TRBJ2-7; unclear D gene. Between the trimmed V and J ends, which lost 4 bases and 5 bases, there was a span of 6 bases. Germline CDR1 and CDR2: MDHEN and SYDVKM. The CDR3 totals 11 residues. The CDR3 is CASSSLDEQYF. The CDR3 nucleotides read TGTGCCAGCAGTTCCCTAGACGAGCAGTACTTC.

The chain uses TRBV15 and TRBJ2-3; 7 bases align to TRBD1. V lost 5 bases, J lost 0 bases, and 2 bases stayed unmatched. Germline V gene sequence: CDR1 LNHNV, CDR2 YYDKDF (reference sequence). The CDR3 consists of 14 residues. In DNA form, the CDR3 reads TGTGCCACCAGCCCGGACAGGAGCACAGATACGCAGTATTTT. Its protein product is CATSPDRSTDTQYF.

This rearrangement joins TRBV28 to TRBJ2-7; tentative D call: TRBD1 (6 bases). CDR1 and CDR2 from the germline V gene are MDHEN and SYDVKM. This CDR3 has 13 residues. V lost 4 bases to trimming and J lost 6 bases, with 13 bases between them. In nucleotides, the CDR3 is TGTGCCAGCAGTTCCGGGACAAGCAGCGAGCAGTACTTC. Translating it yields CASSSGTSSEQYF.

This sequence joins TRBV9 and TRBJ2-5, with D unresolved. From germline, CDR1 is SGDLS and CDR2 YYNGEE. Trimming cost V 4 bases and J 0 bases, with 4 bases left between them. This CDR3 spans 12 amino acids. For the CDR3, the DNA is TGTGCCAGCAGCCCCTACCAAGAGACCCAGTACTTC. Translation: CASSPYQETQYF.

The chain joins TRBV28 to TRBJ1-4, with a possible D match to TRBD1 (5 bases). This CDR3 is 15 amino acids long. V was clipped by 7 bases and J by 4 bases, with 16 bases between them. CDR1 is MDHEN and CDR2 is SYDVKM in the germline V gene. Here the CDR3 DNA reads TGTGCCAGCAACTCCAGACAGCCCCATAATGAAAAACTGTTTTTT. Its protein product is CASNSRQPHNEKLFF.

In nucleotides, the CDR3 is TGTGCCAGCAGCTCCGGACTAGCGCTAGGGGAGCAGTACTTC. This encodes CASSSGLALGEQYF. This chain joins TRBV6-5 and TRBJ2-7, with 9 positions matching TRBD2. The CDR3 length is 14 residues. Trimming at V came to 6 bases and at J to 7 bases, leaving 10 bases not matched to a gene. The V gene's germline CDR1 is MNHEY and CDR2 SVGAGI.

The V gene is TRBV7-8, the J gene TRBJ2-5, with 9 bases matching TRBD2. Per the germline V gene, CDR1 is SGHVS and CDR2 is FQNEAQ. The CDR3 totals 19 residues. The trim removed 5 bases at V and 5 bases at J, leaving 21 bases unmatched. The CDR3 sequence is CASSAPHREREALVETQYF. As DNA, the CDR3 is TGTGCCAGCAGCGCACCCCACAGGGAGCGGGAGGCCCTAGTGGAGACCCAGTACTTC.

In this sample, this clone turned up a few times. The rearrangement joins TRBV7-8 to TRBJ1-2; D ambiguous. There are 16 residues in the CDR3. With 1 base removed from V and 2 bases from J, the gap between germline ends came to 14 bases. Germline assignment: CDR1 SGHVS and CDR2 FQNEAQ. CDR3 nucleotides: TGTGCCAGCAGCTTAGTTAGGTTGACGGTGAACTATGGCTACACCTTC. Translated: CASSLVRLTVNYGYTF.

The V gene is TRBV28, the J gene TRBJ1-1, with 10 bases lining up with TRBD1. With 9 bases clipped from V and 4 bases from J, the junction kept 17 bases outside the gene matches. CDR3 length: 17 residues. Germline V gene sequence: CDR1 MDHEN, CDR2 SYDVKM. The CDR3 spells CASKDRGWSPRGTEAFF. Here the CDR3 DNA reads TGTGCCAGTAAGGACAGGGGGTGGAGCCCTCGGGGCACTGAAGCTTTCTTT. The whole variable domain, remainder taken from reference TRBV28 and TRBJ1-1, is DVKVTQSSRYLVKRTGEKVFLECVQDMDHENMFWYRQDPGLGLRLIYFSYDVKMKEKGDIPEGYSVSREKKERFSLILESASTNQTSMYLCASKDRGWSPRGTEAFFGQGTRLTVV.

The V call is TRBV30, the J call TRBJ1-5; a weak D match, TRBD1 (6 bases). The V gene lost 3 bases and the J gene lost 3 bases, with 9 bases spanning the gap. The CDR3 is 13 residues long. Germline loops: CDR1 GTSNPN, CDR2 SVGIG (reference sequence). The CDR3 DNA is TGTGCCTGGAGCGGACAGACCAATCAGCCCCAGCATTTT. This gives the protein CAWSGQTNQPQHF.

The V and J genes are TRBV10-3 and TRBJ2-2; weak D call: TRBD1 (5 bases). With 0 bases removed from V and 7 bases from J, the gap between germline ends came to 15 bases. The germline V gene encodes CDR1 ENHRY and CDR2 SYGVKD. The CDR3 is made up of 16 amino acids. The CDR3 loop reads CAISESTVPFLGELFF. CDR3 bases: TGTGCCATCAGTGAGTCGACAGTTCCTTTCCTCGGGGAGCTGTTTTTT.

This clone has only one observation. The chain is built from TRBV7-2 and TRBJ2-1; D is tentatively TRBD1 or TRBD2 (6 bases each). The CDR3 covers 16 residues. V dropped 3 bases and J dropped 4 bases, with 16 bases sitting between them. Germline V gene lookup returns CDR1 SGHTA and CDR2 FQGNSA. CDR3 nucleotides: TGTGCCAGCAGCTTGCCGGGGGCGCAAGGGTACAATGAGCAGTTCTTC. Translated, it gives CASSLPGAQGYNEQFF.

This clone appeared a few times. This sequence joins TRBV2 and TRBJ2-1; 9 bases are a match to TRBD1. Germline trimming cut 6 bases from V and 2 bases from J; bases unmatched to any gene: 5. CDR3 length: 15 residues. Germline CDR1 and CDR2: SNHLY and FYNNEI. The CDR3 nucleotides are TGTGCCAGCAGGGCGGACAGGGGCCCCTACAATGAGCAGTTCTTC. Protein product: CASRADRGPYNEQFF.

This clone was counted a single time. The genes are TRBV30 and TRBJ2-3, with no clear D. The CDR3 is made up of 10 amino acids. Germline V lookup: CDR1 GTSNPN, CDR2 SVGIG (reference sequence). The ends were cut back, 4 bases at V and 5 bases at J, with 4 bases in the middle. CDR3 coding DNA: TGTGCCTGGACTAGAGATACGCAGTATTTT. Its protein is CAWTRDTQYF.

The rearrangement joins TRBV28 to TRBJ2-7; a weak D match, TRBD2 (6 bases). Looked up from germline, CDR1 is MDHEN and CDR2 is SYDVKM. Trimming left V 6 bases short and J 3 bases short, with 24 bases between. This CDR3 spans 17 amino acids. The CDR3 reads CASSPRGTLLFFYEQYF. CDR3 nucleotide sequence: TGTGCCAGCAGCCCACGTGGGACTCTCCTCTTTTTCTACGAGCAGTACTTC.

This clone was found a few times. This chain connects TRBV25-1 to TRBJ2-7, with D tentatively TRBD2 (5 bases). The V and J ends lost 3 bases and 6 bases respectively, with 18 bases between them. CDR1 MGHDK and CDR2 SYGVNS come from the germline V gene. The CDR3 covers 15 residues. CDR3 protein: CASSDWVSATTEQYF. Written as DNA, the CDR3 is TGTGCCAGCAGTGATTGGGTGAGCGCGACTACCGAGCAGTACTTC.

V usage is TRBV6-4 and J usage is TRBJ2-2; 9 bases are shared with TRBD2. Germline loops: CDR1 MRHNA, CDR2 SNTAGT. Trimming took 6 bases from V and 4 from J; bases not matched to a gene: 6. CDR3 length: 15 amino acids. The chain's CDR3 is CASRSGGPGTGELFF. DNA of the CDR3: TGTGCCAGCAGGAGCGGGGGGCCCGGCACCGGGGAGCTGTTTTTT.

V and J are TRBV7-8 and TRBJ1-5; 10 bases are a match to TRBD1. Germline CDR1 SGHVS, CDR2 FQNEAQ. The CDR3 runs 17 residues. V dropped 5 bases and J dropped 5; count of bases not matched to a gene: 12. The CDR3 DNA follows: TGTGCCAGCAGCCGCAGGGACAGGGGATTAGCTCATCAGCCCCAGCATTTT. Protein product: CASSRRDRGLAHQPQHF.

The gene calls are TRBV18 and TRBJ1-2; D ambiguous. Germline lookup yields CDR1 KGHSH and CDR2 LQKENI. Trimming took 6 bases from V and 6 from J, leaving 17 bases between them. The CDR3 length is 14 residues. This CDR3 is CASSPTILPHGYTF. Written as DNA, the CDR3 is TGTGCCAGCTCTCCAACCATCCTCCCCCATGGCTACACCTTC.

The V gene is TRBV9, the J gene TRBJ1-4; D is perhaps TRBD1 (5 bases). V was shortened by 4 bases and J by 3 bases, with 13 bases between the two germline ends. This CDR3 has 15 amino acids. Looked up from germline, CDR1 is SGDLS and CDR2 is YYNGEE. The DNA for the CDR3 is TGTGCCAGCAGCTTCTCGGGACGGTCTAATGAAAAACTGTTTTTT. Translated: CASSFSGRSNEKLFF.

This clone was picked up one time. The chain has TRBV11-3 and TRBJ2-3, with TRBD1 matching 11 bases. J was trimmed by 3 bases and V by 3 bases; bases with no gene match: 2. Per germline, CDR1 SGHNT and CDR2 YENEEA. This CDR3 region has 15 residues. CDR3 DNA: TGTGCCAGCAGCTTGGGACAGGGGGGAACAGATACGCAGTATTTT. It is translated as CASSLGQGGTDTQYF.

The chain is built from TRBV5-1 and TRBJ1-4; possibly TRBD1 for D (5 bases). The V gene lost 3 bases and the J gene lost 7 bases, with 22 bases spanning the gap. Germline V gene data show CDR1 as SGHRS and CDR2 as YFSETQ. The CDR3 is 17 residues long. Here the CDR3 DNA reads TGCGCCAGCAGCTATTATGGGGGTCTCTACGAGGGTGAAAAACTGTTTTTT. This translates into CASSYYGGLYEGEKLFF.

J is TRBJ1-1 and V is TRBV29-1; TRBD1 matches at 7 bases. CDR1 and CDR2 (germline): SQVTM, ANQGSEA. J was trimmed by 2 bases and V by 5 bases; bases with no gene match: 5. The CDR3 consists of 13 residues. The CDR3 region has the DNA TGCAGCGTTTCGACAGGGAGTAACACTGAAGCTTTCTTT. Translation gives CSVSTGSNTEAFF. Combining the CDR3 with reference TRBV29-1 and TRBJ1-1 gives the whole variable domain SAVISQKPSRDICQRGTSLTIQCQVDSQVTMMFWYRQQPGQSLTLIATANQGSEATYESGFVIDKFPISRPNLTFSTLTVSNMSPEDSSIYLCSVSTGSNTEAFFGQGTRLTVV.

The chain has TRBV9 and TRBJ1-2; D is unclear. The germline V gene encodes CDR1 SGDLS and CDR2 YYNGEE. V dropped 3 bases and J dropped 4 bases, with 10 bases sitting between them. The CDR3 covers 13 residues. Here the CDR3 DNA reads TGTGCCAGCAGCGCAAGCTCTCCCTATGGCTACACCTTC. It is translated as CASSASSPYGYTF.

V and J are TRBV28 and TRBJ2-5; a weak D match, TRBD1 (5 bases). The DNA end lines up better with TRBJ2-7; the J call may be wrong. Germline V CDR1 and CDR2: MDHEN, SYDVKM. The CDR3 totals 13 residues. CDR3 amino acids: CASLQANPYEQYF. DNA for the CDR3: TGTGCCAGCCTACAGGCTAACCCCTACGAGCAGTACTTC.

The V gene is TRBV28, the J gene TRBJ1-1; maybe TRBD1 (5 bases). Germline V lookup: CDR1 MDHEN, CDR2 SYDVKM. The V end was cut by 2 bases, the J end by 0 bases, with 16 bases between. There are 17 residues in the CDR3. In DNA form, the CDR3 reads TGTGCCAGCAGTTTAGGAGGGGTTCCTCGGGTGAACACTGAAGCTTTCTTT. Protein product: CASSLGGVPRVNTEAFF.

The chain uses TRBV4-1 and TRBJ1-6; D remains ambiguous. Germline V lookup: CDR1 MGHRA, CDR2 YSYEKL. The ends were cut back, 4 bases at V and 6 bases at J, with 16 bases in the middle. The CDR3 consists of 16 residues. CDR3 coding DNA: TGCGCCAGCAGCCGCCGTCCCAGCTTGGCTAATTCACCCCTCCACTTT. Translating it yields CASSRRPSLANSPLHF.

CDR3 nucleotides: TGTGCCAGCAGCTTGCGGGACATAGGAAATCAGCCCCAGCATTTT. This gives the protein CASSLRDIGNQPQHF. The chain recombines TRBV5-5 with TRBJ1-5, with TRBD1 as a possible D gene (6 bases). Trimming pared 1 base from V and 4 bases from J, leaving 12 bases between. The germline gives CDR1 SGHKS, CDR2 YYEKEE (reference sequence). This CDR3 is built from 15 residues.